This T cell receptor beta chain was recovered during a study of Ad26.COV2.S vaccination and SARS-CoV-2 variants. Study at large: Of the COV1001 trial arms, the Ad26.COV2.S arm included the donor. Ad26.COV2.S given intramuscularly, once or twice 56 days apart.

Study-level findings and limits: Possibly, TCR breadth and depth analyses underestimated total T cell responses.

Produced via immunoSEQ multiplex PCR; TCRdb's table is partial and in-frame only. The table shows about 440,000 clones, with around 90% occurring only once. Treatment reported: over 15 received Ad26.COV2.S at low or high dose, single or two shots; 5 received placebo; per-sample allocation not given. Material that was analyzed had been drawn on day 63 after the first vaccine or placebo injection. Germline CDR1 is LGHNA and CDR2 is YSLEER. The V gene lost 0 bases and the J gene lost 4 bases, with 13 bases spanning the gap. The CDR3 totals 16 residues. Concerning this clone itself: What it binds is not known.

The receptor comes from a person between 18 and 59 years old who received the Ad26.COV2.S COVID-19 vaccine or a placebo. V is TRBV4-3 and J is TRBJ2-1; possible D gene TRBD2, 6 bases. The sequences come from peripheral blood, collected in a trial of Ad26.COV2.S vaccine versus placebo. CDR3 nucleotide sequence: TGCGCCAGCAGCCAAGATGGGACTGGGATGTACAATGAGCAGTTCTTC. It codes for CASSQDGTGMYNEQFF.